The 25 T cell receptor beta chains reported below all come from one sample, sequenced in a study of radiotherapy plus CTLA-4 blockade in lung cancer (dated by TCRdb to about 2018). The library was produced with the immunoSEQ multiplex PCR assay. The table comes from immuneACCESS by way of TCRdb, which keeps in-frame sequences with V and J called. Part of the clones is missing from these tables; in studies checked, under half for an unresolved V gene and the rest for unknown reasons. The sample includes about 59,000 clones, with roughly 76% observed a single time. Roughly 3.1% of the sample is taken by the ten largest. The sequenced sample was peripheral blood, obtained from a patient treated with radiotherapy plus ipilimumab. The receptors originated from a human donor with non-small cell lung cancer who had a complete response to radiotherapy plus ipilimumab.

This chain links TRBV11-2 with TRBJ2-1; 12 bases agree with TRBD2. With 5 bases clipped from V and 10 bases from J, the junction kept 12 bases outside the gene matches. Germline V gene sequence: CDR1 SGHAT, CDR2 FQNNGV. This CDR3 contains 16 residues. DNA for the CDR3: TGTGCCAGCAGCCCGCGGACTAGCGGGAAAGGTAACGAGCAGTTCTTC. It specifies CASSPRTSGKGNEQFF.

CDR3 sequence: CASSSTDRVRELFF. CDR3 sequence (DNA): TGTGCCAGCAGTTCAACAGACAGGGTCCGGGAGCTGTTTTTT. This chain connects TRBV27 to TRBJ2-2; the match to TRBD1 covers 7 bases. Per germline, CDR1 MNHEY and CDR2 SMNVEV (reference sequence). This CDR3 has 14 residues. After removal of 4 bases from V and 9 bases from J, the junction contained 8 bases not matched to a gene.

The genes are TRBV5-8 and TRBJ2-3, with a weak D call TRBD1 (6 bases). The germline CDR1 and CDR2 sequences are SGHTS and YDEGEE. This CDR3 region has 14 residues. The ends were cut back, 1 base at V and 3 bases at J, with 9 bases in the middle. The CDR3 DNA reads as TGTGCCAGCAGCTTGTTGCAGGGGACAGATACGCAGTATTTT. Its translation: CASSLLQGTDTQYF.

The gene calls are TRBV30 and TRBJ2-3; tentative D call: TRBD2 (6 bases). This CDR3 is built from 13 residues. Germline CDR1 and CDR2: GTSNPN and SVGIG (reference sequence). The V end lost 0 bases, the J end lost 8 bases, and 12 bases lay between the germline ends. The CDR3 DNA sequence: TGTGCCTGGAGTGTCTCCGGGACTGCTACGCAGTATTTT. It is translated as CAWSVSGTATQYF.

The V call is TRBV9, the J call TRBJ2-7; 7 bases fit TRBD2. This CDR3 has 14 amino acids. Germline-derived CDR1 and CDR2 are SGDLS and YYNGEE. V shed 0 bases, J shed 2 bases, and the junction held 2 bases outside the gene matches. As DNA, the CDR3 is TGTGCCAGCAGCGTAGGGGGGGGGACCTACGAGCAGTACTTC. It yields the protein CASSVGGGTYEQYF.

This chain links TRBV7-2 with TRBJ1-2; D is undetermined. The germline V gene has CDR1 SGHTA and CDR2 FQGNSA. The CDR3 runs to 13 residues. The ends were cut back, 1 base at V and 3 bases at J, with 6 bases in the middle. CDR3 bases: TGTGCCAGCAGCTTAGGAGGGTACTATGGCTACACCTTC. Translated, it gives CASSLGGYYGYTF.

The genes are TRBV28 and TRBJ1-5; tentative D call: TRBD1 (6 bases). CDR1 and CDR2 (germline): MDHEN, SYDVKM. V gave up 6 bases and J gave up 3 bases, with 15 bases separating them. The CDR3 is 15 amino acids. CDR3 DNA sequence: TGTGCCAGCAGCAGTCACCAGGGGTTCAATCAGCCCCAGCATTTT. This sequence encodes CASSSHQGFNQPQHF.

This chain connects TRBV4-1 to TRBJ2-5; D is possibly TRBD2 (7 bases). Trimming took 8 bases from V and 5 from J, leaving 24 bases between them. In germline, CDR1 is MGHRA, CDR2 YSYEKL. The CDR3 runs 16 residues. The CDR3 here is CASARGGQGMRETQYF. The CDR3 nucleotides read TGCGCCAGCGCTCGGGGAGGGCAGGGGATGAGGGAGACCCAGTACTTC.

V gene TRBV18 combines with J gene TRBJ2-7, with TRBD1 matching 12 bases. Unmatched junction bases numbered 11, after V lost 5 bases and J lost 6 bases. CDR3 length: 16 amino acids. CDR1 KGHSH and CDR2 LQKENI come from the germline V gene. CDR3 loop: CASSTDGTGGWFEQYF. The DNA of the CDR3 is TGTGCCAGCTCAACGGACGGGACAGGGGGCTGGTTCGAGCAGTACTTC.

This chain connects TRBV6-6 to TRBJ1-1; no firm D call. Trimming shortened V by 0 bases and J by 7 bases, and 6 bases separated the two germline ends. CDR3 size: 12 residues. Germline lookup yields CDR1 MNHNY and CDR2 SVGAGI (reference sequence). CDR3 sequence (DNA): TGTGCCAGCAGTTACTCGACAAGTGAAGCTTTCTTT. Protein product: CASSYSTSEAFF.

Here the CDR3 reads CASSLRDRGRYEQYF. The CDR3 bases are TGTGCCAGCAGCCTCCGGGACAGGGGGCGGTACGAGCAGTACTTC. The J gene is TRBJ2-7, the V gene TRBV7-2; 12 bases are shared with TRBD1. The germline gives CDR1 SGHTA, CDR2 FQGNSA. This CDR3 contains 15 residues. The trim removed 5 bases at V and 4 bases at J, leaving 6 bases unmatched.

The DNA for the CDR3 is TGTGCCAGCAGCTTAGCTGGGCGGAGGGGCTCCTACAATGAGCAGTTCTTC. Translating it yields CASSLAGRRGSYNEQFF. This chain uses TRBV7-9 with TRBJ2-1; TRBD2 might be the D (6 bases). In germline, CDR1 is SEHNR, CDR2 FQNEAQ (reference sequence). The CDR3 runs to 17 residues. V shed 0 bases and J shed 0 bases, with 12 bases lying between them.

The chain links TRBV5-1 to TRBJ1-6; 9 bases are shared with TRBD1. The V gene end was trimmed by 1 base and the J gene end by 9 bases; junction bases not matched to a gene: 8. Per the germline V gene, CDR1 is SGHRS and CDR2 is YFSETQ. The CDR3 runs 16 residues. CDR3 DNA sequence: TGCGCCAGCAGCTTGTTCTCTCGGGACAGGGCTTCACCCCTCCACTTT. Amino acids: CASSLFSRDRASPLHF.

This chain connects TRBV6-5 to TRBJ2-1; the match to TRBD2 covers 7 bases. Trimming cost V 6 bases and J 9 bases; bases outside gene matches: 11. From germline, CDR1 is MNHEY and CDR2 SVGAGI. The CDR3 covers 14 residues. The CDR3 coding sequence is TGTGCCAGCAGCTCCCAGGTGGGGAGGGGTGAGCAGTTCTTC. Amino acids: CASSSQVGRGEQFF.

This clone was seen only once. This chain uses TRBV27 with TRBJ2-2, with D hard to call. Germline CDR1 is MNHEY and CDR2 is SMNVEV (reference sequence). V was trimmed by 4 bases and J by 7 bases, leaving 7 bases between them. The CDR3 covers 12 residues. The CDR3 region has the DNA TGTGCCAGCAGTTCCAGACTCGGGGAGCTGTTTTTT. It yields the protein CASSSRLGELFF.

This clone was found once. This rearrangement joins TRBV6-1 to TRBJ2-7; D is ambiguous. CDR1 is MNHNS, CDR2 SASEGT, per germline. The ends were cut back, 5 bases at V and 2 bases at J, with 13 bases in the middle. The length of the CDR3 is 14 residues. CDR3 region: CASSYLSYTYEQYF. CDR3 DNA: TGTGCCAGCAGTTATCTCAGTTACACCTACGAGCAGTACTTC.

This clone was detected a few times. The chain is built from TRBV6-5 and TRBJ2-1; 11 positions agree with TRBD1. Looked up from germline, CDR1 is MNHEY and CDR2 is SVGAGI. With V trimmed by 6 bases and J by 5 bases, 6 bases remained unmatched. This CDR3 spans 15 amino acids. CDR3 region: CASSPDRGRNNEQFF. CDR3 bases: TGTGCCAGCAGCCCGGACAGGGGGCGCAACAATGAGCAGTTCTTC.

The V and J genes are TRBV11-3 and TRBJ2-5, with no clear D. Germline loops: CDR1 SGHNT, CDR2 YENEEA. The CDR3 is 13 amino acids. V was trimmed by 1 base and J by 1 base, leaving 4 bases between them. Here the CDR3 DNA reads TGTGCCAGCAGCTTAGGGGCCCAAGAGACCCAGTACTTC. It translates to CASSLGAQETQYF. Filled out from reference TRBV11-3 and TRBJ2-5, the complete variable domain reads EAGVVQSPRYKIIEKKQPVAFWCNPISGHNTLYWYLQNLGQGPELLIRYENEEAVDDSQLPKDRFSAERLKGVDSTLKIQPAELGDSAVYLCASSLGAQETQYFGPGTRLLVL.

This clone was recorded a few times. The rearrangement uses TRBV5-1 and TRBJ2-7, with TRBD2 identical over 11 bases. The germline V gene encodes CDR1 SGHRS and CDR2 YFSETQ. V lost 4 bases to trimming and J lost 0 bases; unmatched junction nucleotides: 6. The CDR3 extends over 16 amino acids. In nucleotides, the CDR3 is TGCGCCAGCAGCCTGGGACTAGCGGACTACTCCTACGAGCAGTACTTC. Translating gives CASSLGLADYSYEQYF.

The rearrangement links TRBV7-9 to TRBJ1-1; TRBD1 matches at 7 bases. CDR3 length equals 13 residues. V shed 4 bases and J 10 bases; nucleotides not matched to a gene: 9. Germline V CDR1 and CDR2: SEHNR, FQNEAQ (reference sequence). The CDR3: CASSSRGRSIAFF. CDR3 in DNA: TGTGCCAGCAGCTCCAGGGGGAGGTCTATAGCTTTCTTT.

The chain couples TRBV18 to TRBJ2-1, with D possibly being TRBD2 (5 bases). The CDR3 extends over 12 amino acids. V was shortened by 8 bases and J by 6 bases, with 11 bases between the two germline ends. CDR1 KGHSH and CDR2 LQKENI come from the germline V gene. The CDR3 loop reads CASNTRINEQFF. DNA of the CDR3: TGTGCCAGCAATACTAGAATCAATGAGCAGTTCTTC.

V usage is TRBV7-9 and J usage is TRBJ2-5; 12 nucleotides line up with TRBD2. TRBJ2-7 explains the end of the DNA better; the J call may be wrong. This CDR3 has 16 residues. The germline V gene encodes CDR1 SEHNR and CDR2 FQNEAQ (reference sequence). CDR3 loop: CASSFVPGLAGSEQYF. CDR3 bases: TGTGCCAGCAGCTTCGTTCCCGGACTAGCGGGGTCCGAGCAGTACTTC.

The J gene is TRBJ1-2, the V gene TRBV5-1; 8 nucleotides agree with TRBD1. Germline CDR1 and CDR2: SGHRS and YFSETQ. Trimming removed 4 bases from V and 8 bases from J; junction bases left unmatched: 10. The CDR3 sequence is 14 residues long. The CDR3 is CASSRDAGQGGYTF. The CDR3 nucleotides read TGCGCCAGCAGCCGGGATGCCGGACAGGGCGGCTACACCTTC.

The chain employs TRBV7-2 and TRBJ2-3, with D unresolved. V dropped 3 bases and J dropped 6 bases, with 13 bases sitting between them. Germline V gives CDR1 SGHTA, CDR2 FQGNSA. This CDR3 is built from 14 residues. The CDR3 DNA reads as TGTGCCAGCAGCTTCGACGGTGGAGCGGATACGCAGTATTTT. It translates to CASSFDGGADTQYF.

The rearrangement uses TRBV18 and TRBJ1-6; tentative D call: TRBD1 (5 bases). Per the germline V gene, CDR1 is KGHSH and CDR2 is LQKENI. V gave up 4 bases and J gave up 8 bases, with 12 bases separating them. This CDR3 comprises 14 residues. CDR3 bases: TGTGCCAGCTCACTGCAGGGCGTGGATTCACCCCTCCACTTT. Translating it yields CASSLQGVDSPLHF.